This T cell receptor (beta chain) was sequenced for a study of neurological immune-mediated disorders. About the study: Multiple sclerosis patients numbered around 35, of whom around 31 were relapsing-remitting and 3 secondary progressive.

V lost 4 bases to trimming and J lost 6 bases, with 19 bases between them. Germline CDR1 SGHKS, CDR2 YYEKEE (reference sequence). The CDR3 extends over 15 amino acids. Study observations and caveats: With the multiple sclerosis repertoire cluster, none of the clinical or MRI features showed an association. HTLV-1-associated myelopathy had the most TCR clonal expansion, whereas multiple sclerosis had the least (lower than in healthy controls).

It was by 5'RACE with 10-nucleotide random UMIs that the cDNA was made. TCRdb used MiXCR to reprocess the 5' RACE reads, holding one entry per CDR3 protein. Among about 52,000 distinct CDR3 sequences listed, about 3.8% were seen once. The sample holds many counts of this clonotype. The target antigen is unknown. The sample consisted of PBMCs. This TCR was recovered from a man aged 55 to 69 with multiple sclerosis. The chain combines TRBV5-5 with TRBJ1-1; D is perhaps TRBD1 (5 bases). CDR3 coding DNA: TGTGCCAGCAGCCGGGGGGACGCAGGCCTCGCTGAAGCTTTCTTT. This gives the protein CASSRGDAGLAEAFF.